The 30 T cell receptor beta chains reported below all come from one sample, sequenced in a study of blood T cell repertoires in COVID-19. The table came from immunoSEQ multiplex PCR; TCRdb's copy has only in-frame clones and leaves some out. Of around 41,000 clones listed, about 86% were seen once; the top ten hold about 43%. Source material: peripheral blood. The receptors were sampled from an elderly woman with active or convalescent COVID-19.

The chain couples TRBV7-2 to TRBJ1-5; D is undetermined. Looked up from germline, CDR1 is SGHTA and CDR2 is FQGNSA. This CDR3 contains 15 residues. V was cut by 5 bases and J by 1 base, with 12 bases left in between. The chain's CDR3 is CASSPLGVSNQPQHF. CDR3 nucleotide sequence: TGTGCCAGCAGCCCTCTCGGGGTAAGCAATCAGCCCCAGCATTTT.

The chain couples TRBV3-1 (or the pseudogene TRBV3-2) to TRBJ1-1; D might be TRBD1 (6 bases). Germline V gene lookup returns CDR1 LGHDT and CDR2 YNNKEL (reference sequence). Trimming stripped 5 bases from V and 4 bases from J, with 14 bases between. This CDR3 has 14 amino acids. The CDR3 loop is CASSNRDILTEAFF. The CDR3 DNA sequence: TGTGCCAGCAGCAATAGGGACATACTCACTGAAGCTTTCTTT.

The V and J genes are TRBV9 and TRBJ2-7; 8 nucleotides agree with TRBD1. The trim removed 3 bases at V and 2 bases at J, leaving 10 bases unmatched. The length of the CDR3 is 16 residues. CDR1 is SGDLS and CDR2 is YYNGEE in the germline V gene. CDR3 nucleotides: TGTGCCAGCAGCGGGGGAGGAGGACAGGGAGCCTACGAGCAGTACTTC. This encodes CASSGGGGQGAYEQYF.

The J gene is TRBJ1-5, the V gene TRBV6-5; a weak D match, TRBD1 (5 bases). Germline-derived CDR1 and CDR2 are MNHEY and SVGAGI. The CDR3 totals 13 residues. V was cut by 5 bases and J by 4 bases, with 9 bases left in between. The CDR3 bases are TGTGCCAGCAGTAAACAGGAAAATCAGCCCCAGCATTTT. Amino acid sequence: CASSKQENQPQHF.

The chain recombines TRBV14 with TRBJ2-5; D perhaps matches TRBD2 (5 bases). The CDR3 contains 14 residues. The germline V gene has CDR1 SGHDN and CDR2 FVKESK. V was clipped by 1 base and J by 4 bases, with 10 bases between them. The CDR3, as DNA: TGTGCCAGCAGCCAAGGGAGTCGGGGAGAGACCCAGTACTTC. Encoded protein: CASSQGSRGETQYF. Full variable domain (rest looked up from reference TRBV14 and TRBJ2-5): EAGVTQFPSHSVIEKGQTVTLRCDPISGHDNLYWYRRVMGKEIKFLLHFVKESKQDESGMPNNRFLAERTGGTYSTLKVQPAELEDSGVYFCASSQGSRGETQYFGPGTRLLVL.

The sample holds one count of this clone. V gene TRBV10-3 combines with J gene TRBJ1-1; D remains ambiguous. The CDR3 runs 14 residues. Germline V CDR1 and CDR2: ENHRY, SYGVKD. V dropped 0 bases and J dropped 1 base, with 6 bases sitting between them. The CDR3 sequence is CAISESGGNTEAFF. In DNA, the CDR3 is TGTGCCATCAGTGAGTCCGGTGGGAACACTGAAGCTTTCTTT.

The chain has TRBV7-9 and TRBJ2-3, with TRBD2 as a possible D gene (6 bases). V gave up 4 bases and J gave up 2 bases, with 25 bases separating them. The germline V gene has CDR1 SEHNR and CDR2 FQNEAQ (reference sequence). This CDR3 has 19 amino acids. The CDR3 sequence is CASSSGGAGSLLLTDTQYF. As DNA, the CDR3 is TGTGCCAGCAGCTCTGGGGGAGCGGGTTCCCTCCTCCTCACAGATACGCAGTATTTT.

The V call is TRBV29-1, the J call TRBJ1-1; the match to TRBD1 covers 8 bases. Germline V gives CDR1 SQVTM, CDR2 ANQGSEA. This CDR3 comprises 14 residues. The V and J ends lost 4 bases and 4 bases, in that order; junction bases with no gene match: 8. CDR3 loop: CSVADRAVRTEAFF. The CDR3 bases are TGCAGCGTTGCGGACAGGGCGGTTCGCACTGAAGCTTTCTTT.

The chain carries TRBV7-9 and TRBJ1-4; D ambiguous. V lost 2 bases to trimming and J lost 8 bases, with 6 bases between them. The CDR3 runs 12 residues. Germline assignment: CDR1 SEHNR and CDR2 FQNEAQ (reference sequence). The CDR3 loop is CASSLTQEKLFF. CDR3 in DNA: TGTGCCAGCAGCTTAACCCAGGAAAAACTGTTTTTT. Looking up the rest from reference TRBV7-9 and TRBJ1-4 gives the full variable domain: DTGVSQNPRHKITKRGQNVTFRCDPISEHNRLYWYRQTLGQGPEFLTYFQNEAQLEKSRLLSDRFSAERPKGSFSTLEIQRTEQGDSAMYLCASSLTQEKLFFGSGTQLSVL.

The rearrangement uses TRBV19 and TRBJ2-3; 7 bases are a match to TRBD2. With V trimmed by 5 bases and J by 2 bases, 7 bases remained unmatched. The CDR3 is 15 residues long. Germline V gene lookup returns CDR1 LNHDA and CDR2 SQIVND (reference sequence). CDR3 DNA: TGTGCCAGTAGTCCCGGGACTACCCACACAGATACGCAGTATTTT. Its protein product is CASSPGTTHTDTQYF.

This clone came up a few times. The rearrangement uses TRBV20-1 and TRBJ2-7, with 8 bases aligning to TRBD2. V lost 3 bases to trimming and J lost 3 bases; unmatched junction nucleotides: 4. The V gene's germline CDR1 is DFQATT and CDR2 SNEGSKA (reference sequence). The CDR3 extends over 13 amino acids. As DNA, the CDR3 is TGCAGTGCTAGTAGAGCGGGAGTCTACGAGCAGTACTTC. Protein: CSASRAGVYEQYF.

The chain carries TRBV3-1 (or the pseudogene TRBV3-2) and TRBJ2-1; a weak D match, TRBD2 (6 bases). Germline V CDR1 and CDR2: LGHDT, YNNKEL (reference sequence). The CDR3 extends over 16 amino acids. V lost 0 bases and J 12 bases, leaving 21 bases between the germline ends. The CDR3 region has the DNA TGTGCCAGCAGCCAAGAGGCTAGCAGACCCTGGGGGGTGCAGTTCTTC. It translates to CASSQEASRPWGVQFF.

This chain joins TRBV6-6 and TRBJ2-1; a possible D gene is TRBD1 (6 bases). The CDR3 runs to 13 residues. Germline V lookup: CDR1 MNHNY, CDR2 SVGAGI (reference sequence). The germline V and J ends were trimmed by 6 bases and 7 bases, with 13 bases remaining between them. CDR3: CASRSTGLNEQFF. The CDR3 region has the DNA TGTGCCAGCAGATCAACAGGGCTTAATGAGCAGTTCTTC.

The chain links TRBV5-1 to TRBJ1-2; no definite D call. The germline V gene encodes CDR1 SGHRS and CDR2 YFSETQ. Trimming stripped 0 bases from V and 4 bases from J, with 10 bases between. There are 14 residues in the CDR3. CDR3 sequence: CASSLEINSYGYTF. In DNA form, the CDR3 reads TGCGCCAGCAGCTTGGAAATTAACAGCTATGGCTACACCTTC.

This chain links TRBV11-2 with TRBJ2-3; 12 bases align to TRBD2. Germline V gene sequence: CDR1 SGHAT, CDR2 FQNNGV. V shed 5 bases and J 8 bases; nucleotides not matched to a gene: 8. This CDR3 has 15 amino acids. The CDR3 sequence: CASSRLAGGSGTQYF. The CDR3 DNA is TGTGCCAGCAGCCGCCTAGCGGGAGGGTCTGGTACGCAGTATTTT.

V and J are TRBV19 and TRBJ1-4; 7 nucleotides match TRBD1. V lost 6 bases and J lost 4; bases outside the gene matches: 11. There are 16 residues in the CDR3. The germline V gene has CDR1 LNHDA and CDR2 SQIVND (reference sequence). CDR3 in amino acids: CASRGTDLTYNEKLFF. The CDR3 DNA reads as TGTGCCAGTAGAGGGACAGATCTAACCTATAATGAAAAACTGTTTTTT.

The genes are TRBV2 and TRBJ2-3; D not resolved. CDR1 SNHLY and CDR2 FYNNEI come from the germline V gene. The V gene lost 5 bases and the J gene lost 2 bases, with 11 bases spanning the gap. The CDR3 consists of 14 residues. The CDR3 is CASSTTGFTDTQYF. The CDR3 DNA is TGTGCCAGCAGTACGACGGGTTTCACAGATACGCAGTATTTT.

The chain has TRBV10-3 and TRBJ1-1, with D perhaps TRBD1 (6 bases). The V end was cut by 10 bases, the J end by 0 bases, with 12 bases between. Looked up from germline, CDR1 is ENHRY and CDR2 is SYGVKD. This CDR3 contains 13 residues. The CDR3 region is CANSGHMNTEAFF. CDR3 nucleotide sequence: TGTGCCAACTCGGGACACATGAACACTGAAGCTTTCTTT.

The rearrangement links TRBV5-1 to TRBJ2-3; D call uncertain. This CDR3 has 16 residues. Trimming removed 0 bases at V and 2 bases at J, with 13 bases between. CDR1 is SGHRS and CDR2 is YFSETQ in the germline V gene. CDR3 bases: TGCGCCAGCAGCTTGGGCGCCGGGTTTAACACAGATACGCAGTATTTT. Translated, it gives CASSLGAGFNTDTQYF.

The rearrangement uses TRBV28 and TRBJ2-7; 7 nucleotides match TRBD2. The length of the CDR3 is 16 residues. Trimming removed 1 base from V and 2 bases from J; junction bases left unmatched: 8. CDR1 and CDR2 (germline): MDHEN, SYDVKM. CDR3 amino acids: CASSLYSSGNTYEQYF. The CDR3 DNA follows: TGTGCCAGCAGTTTATATTCCAGCGGGAATACCTACGAGCAGTACTTC. Looking up the rest from reference TRBV28 and TRBJ2-7 gives the full variable domain: DVKVTQSSRYLVKRTGEKVFLECVQDMDHENMFWYRQDPGLGLRLIYFSYDVKMKEKGDIPEGYSVSREKKERFSLILESASTNQTSMYLCASSLYSSGNTYEQYFGPGTRLTVT.

The chain joins TRBV2 to TRBJ2-7; 14 bases map to TRBD2. CDR3 length: 17 residues. The junction had 7 bases not matched to a gene; V was cut back by 5 bases and J by 1 base. Per germline, CDR1 SNHLY and CDR2 FYNNEI. The CDR3 DNA reads TGTGCCAGCAGTCCCGGGACTAGCGGGGGCGGGTCCTACGAGCAGTACTTC. It codes for CASSPGTSGGGSYEQYF.

The V and J genes are TRBV29-1 and TRBJ2-3; D unclear. V lost 3 bases and J 3 bases, leaving 4 bases between the germline ends. The CDR3 contains 11 residues. The germline CDR1 and CDR2 sequences are SQVTM and ANQGSEA. For the CDR3, the DNA is TGCAGCGTTGAGCGGACAGATACGCAGTATTTT. Amino acids: CSVERTDTQYF.

This sequence joins TRBV3-1 (or the pseudogene TRBV3-2) and TRBJ1-4; a weak D match, TRBD1 (6 bases). The CDR3 runs to 15 residues. From germline, CDR1 is LGHDT and CDR2 YNNKEL (reference sequence). Trimming cost V 4 bases and J 0 bases, with 9 bases left between them. The CDR3, as DNA: TGTGCCAGCAGCCCTACAGGGCCAACTAATGAAAAACTGTTTTTT. Translation gives CASSPTGPTNEKLFF.

This rearrangement joins TRBV3-1 (or the pseudogene TRBV3-2) to TRBJ2-2, with TRBD2 matching 10 bases. Germline CDR1 LGHDT, CDR2 YNNKEL (reference sequence). The CDR3 sequence is 15 residues long. Trimming at V came to 4 bases and at J to 4 bases, leaving 3 bases not matched to a gene. CDR3 sequence reads: CASSRTSGGTGELFF. The CDR3 nucleotides read TGTGCCAGCAGCCGGACTAGCGGAGGCACCGGGGAGCTGTTTTTT.

This chain joins TRBV12-3 or TRBV12-4 and TRBJ1-2, with TRBD1 identical over 9 bases. The junction had 2 bases not matched to a gene; V was cut back by 1 base and J by 8 bases. The CDR3 runs 13 residues. CDR3 bases: TGTGCCAGCAGTTTAGGACAGGGGGTCGGCTACACCTTC. It translates to CASSLGQGVGYTF.

This clone was seen only a few times. The V and J genes are TRBV7-2 and TRBJ1-1, with 10 bases identical to TRBD1. The CDR3 consists of 18 residues. Looked up from germline, CDR1 is SGHTA and CDR2 is FQGNSA. V was clipped by 5 bases and J by 0 bases; unmatched bases: 12. CDR3 sequence reads: CASSLRGGTGDLNTEAFF. CDR3 DNA sequence: TGTGCCAGCAGCCTTAGGGGGGGGACAGGGGATTTGAACACTGAAGCTTTCTTT. Full variable domain (outside the CDR3, taken from reference TRBV7-2 and TRBJ1-1): GAGVSQSPSNKVTEKGKDVELRCDPISGHTALYWYRQSLGQGLEFLIYFQGNSAPDKSGLPSDRFSAERTGGSVSTLTIQRTQQEDSAVYLCASSLRGGTGDLNTEAFFGQGTRLTVV.

This clone was detected once. V gene TRBV21-1 combines with J gene TRBJ2-7; TRBD2, the table's D call, lacks a check against the DNA. TRBV21-1 is marked as a pseudogene. The CDR3 runs 18 residues. This CDR3 reads CASSKAARLAGGACEQYF. The CDR3 DNA reads as TGTGCCAGCAGCAAAGCCGCGAGACTAGCGGGAGGGGCGTGCGAGCAGTACTTC.

This CDR3 reads CASSAQGSNQPQHF. In nucleotides, the CDR3 is TGTGCCAGCAGTGCCCAGGGTAGCAATCAGCCCCAGCATTTT. The chain joins TRBV27 to TRBJ1-5; perhaps TRBD1 as D (5 bases). The CDR3 runs 14 residues. The germline V gene has CDR1 MNHEY and CDR2 SMNVEV (reference sequence). Trimming took off 5 bases at V and 0 bases at J, with 8 bases between the two ends.

The rearrangement links TRBV19 to TRBJ1-5; TRBD1 aligns across 7 bases. The CDR3 length is 16 residues. Germline CDR1 is LNHDA and CDR2 is SQIVND (reference sequence). The ends lost 10 bases at V and 7 bases at J; junction bases unmatched: 19. CDR3 protein: CATKDRRRQPGQPQHF. For the CDR3, the DNA is TGTGCCACCAAGGACAGGAGACGACAGCCCGGGCAGCCCCAGCATTTT. Complete variable domain (other parts from reference TRBV19 and TRBJ1-5): DGGITQSPKYLFRKEGQNVTLSCEQNLNHDAMYWYRQDPGQGLRLIYYSQIVNDFQKGDIAEGYSVSREKKESFPLTVTSAQKNPTAFYLCATKDRRRQPGQPQHFGDGTRLSIL.

The gene calls are TRBV28 and TRBJ1-2, with a weak D call TRBD1 (6 bases). The germline CDR1 and CDR2 sequences are MDHEN and SYDVKM. V lost 2 bases, J lost 0 bases, and 16 bases lay in between. CDR3 length equals 17 residues. In nucleotides, the CDR3 is TGTGCCAGCAGTTTAGCGATAGGGGGTGACACTAACTATGGCTACACCTTC. This codes for CASSLAIGGDTNYGYTF.